A selection of T cell receptor beta chains follows, all from one sample in a study of T-cell memory formation after mild COVID-19. TCRdb re-analysed the 5' RACE reads in MiXCR, keeping a single row per CDR3 protein. The sample has under 350,000 distinct CDR3 sequences; 15% to 20% are singletons. The sequenced sample was PBMCs or a T cell subset sorted from them (not recorded which). These receptors came from a man aged 18 to 35 who had mild COVID-19 (a few samples of this study predate the infection). Cell type and time point are not known. CDR3s include the opening cysteine and the closing phenylalanine or tryptophan. The D gene is left open where the match is weak. Clone size is stated in some rows and not others, as once, few, many or a class when expanded.

V	D	size	J	CDR3	DNA
TRBV5-4	.	.	TRBJ2-2	CASSQGPPAGELFF	TGTGCCAGCAGCCAGGGACCGCCTGCGGGGGAGCTGTTTTTT
TRBV19	.	few	TRBJ2-1	CASRRGAGNEQFF	TGTGCCAGCCGTCGGGGGGCCGGGAATGAGCAGTTCTTC
TRBV7-8	TRBD1	.	TRBJ2-3	CDSSRSDRGFDTQYF	TGTGACAGCAGCCGGTCGGACAGGGGATTTGATACGCAGTATTTT
TRBV7-8	.	few	TRBJ2-1	CASSHSRFPNEQFF	TGTGCCAGCAGCCACTCGAGGTTTCCCAATGAGCAGTTCTTC
TRBV6-2/TRBV6-3	TRBD1	.	TRBJ1-5	CASSWGQGGQPQHF	TGTGCCAGCAGTTGGGGACAGGGAGGACAGCCCCAGCATTTT
TRBV12-3/TRBV12-4	.	few	TRBJ2-1	CATVDRSGDEQFF	TGTGCCACCGTGGACCGTTCGGGCGATGAGCAGTTCTTC
TRBV7-7	.	few	TRBJ2-5	CASSLVGEYAQETQYF	TGTGCCAGCAGCTTAGTAGGGGAGTACGCCCAAGAGACCCAGTACTTC
TRBV7-2	TRBD1	.	TRBJ2-7	CASSLGIGQGADEQYF	TGTGCCAGCAGCTTGGGTATTGGACAGGGGGCCGACGAGCAGTACTTC
TRBV30	.	few	TRBJ1-4	CAWSFLGTNEKLFF	TGTGCCTGGAGTTTTCTCGGAACTAATGAAAAACTGTTTTTT
TRBV12-3/TRBV12-4	.	.	TRBJ1-2	CASSLGFDPGYTF	TGTGCCAGCAGTTTAGGGTTTGACCCTGGCTACACCTTC
TRBV3-1	.	few	TRBJ1-5	CASRARGNDQPQHF	TGTGCCAGCAGGGCCCGGGGTAACGATCAGCCCCAGCATTTT
TRBV7-9	TRBD2	few	TRBJ2-1	CASSLPLAGVREQFF	TGTGCCAGCAGTCTCCCCCTAGCGGGGGTCCGTGAGCAGTTCTTC
TRBV20-1	.	.	TRBJ1-5	CSASPRGGRSHQPQHF	TGCAGTGCTAGTCCTAGGGGGGGGCGCTCCCATCAGCCCCAGCATTTT
TRBV11-3	.	.	TRBJ2-1	CASSFGEHEQFF	TGTGCCAGCAGCTTTGGTGAGCATGAGCAGTTCTTC
TRBV4-1	.	few	TRBJ2-7	CASSQTRGSYEQYF	TGCGCCAGCAGCCAAACAAGGGGCTCCTACGAGCAGTACTTC
TRBV7-2	.	.	TRBJ2-3	CASSFLTRADTQYF	TGTGCCAGCAGCTTCCTGACCCGCGCAGATACGCAGTATTTT
TRBV29-1	TRBD1	few	TRBJ2-1	CSAEDRGRMNEQFF	TGCAGCGCGGAAGACAGGGGGAGGATGAATGAGCAGTTCTTC
TRBV7-6	.	.	TRBJ1-1	CASSSDRSNTEAFF	TGTGCCAGCAGCTCCGACAGGTCTAACACTGAAGCTTTCTTT
TRBV12-3/TRBV12-4	.	.	TRBJ1-5	CASSLIVGESTQPQHF	TGTGCCAGCAGTTTAATTGTCGGGGAATCTACTCAGCCCCAGCATTTT
TRBV10-3	.	.	TRBJ1-2	CAISEQSALGYTF	TGTGCCATCAGTGAGCAGTCTGCATTAGGCTACACCTTC
TRBV27	TRBD2	few	TRBJ2-5	CASSFGSGGETQYF	TGTGCCAGCAGTTTCGGTAGCGGGGGTGAGACCCAGTACTTC
TRBV7-6	.	.	TRBJ2-2	CASSLLMGANTGELFF	TGTGCCAGCAGCTTGTTAATGGGTGCGAACACCGGGGAGCTGTTTTTT
TRBV4-1	.	many	TRBJ1-6	CASSHADWNNSPLHF	TGCGCCAGCAGCCATGCCGACTGGAATAATTCACCCCTCCACTTT
TRBV6-5	.	few	TRBJ1-2	CASSYSRGAFGYTF	TGTGCCAGCAGTTACTCCCGGGGCGCATTTGGCTACACCTTC
TRBV7-9	.	.	TRBJ1-2	CASSLVIGRKTNYGYTF	TGTGCCAGCAGCTTAGTGATCGGGCGGAAGACTAACTATGGCTACACCTTC
TRBV12-3/TRBV12-4	.	.	TRBJ2-3	CASGQGRTDTQYF	TGTGCCAGCGGGCAGGGGCGCACAGATACGCAGTATTTT
TRBV7-2	.	.	TRBJ2-1	CASSPLGAEQFF	TGTGCCAGCAGCCCTCTCGGCGCGGAGCAGTTCTTC
TRBV7-6	.	few	TRBJ2-4	CASSQFTGSGIQYF	TGTGCCAGCAGCCAATTCACAGGGTCGGGCATTCAGTACTTC
TRBV15	.	few	TRBJ1-5	CATSRAPNQPQHF	TGTGCCACCAGCAGAGCCCCAAATCAGCCCCAGCATTTT
TRBV6-2/TRBV6-3	TRBD1	.	TRBJ1-1	CASSSRDRSEAFF	TGTGCCAGCAGTTCTCGGGACAGGAGTGAAGCTTTCTTT
TRBV9	TRBD1	few	TRBJ1-4	CASSETTGWREKLFF	TGTGCCAGCAGCGAGACGACAGGGTGGCGTGAAAAACTGTTTTTT
TRBV20-1	TRBD2	.	TRBJ2-2	CSAPASGVGTGELFF	TGCAGTGCTCCAGCCAGCGGGGTTGGCACCGGGGAGCTGTTTTTT
TRBV5-1	.	once	TRBJ2-2	CASSLSSGNTGELFF	TGCGCCAGCAGCTTGAGTAGCGGGAACACCGGGGAGCTGTTTTTT